This is a list of T cell receptor beta chains from one sample in a study of shared clonotypes between healthy human individuals. Using immunoSEQ multiplex PCR, the repertoire was profiled, and TCRdb retains in-frame clones only, with some absent. The sample shows over 2,000,000 clones, just over 90% of them seen only once. The sample taken for sequencing was naive CD8+ T cells from PBMCs. These receptors were obtained from a man aged 18 to 29 in good health. Some clones in this sample may be carry-over from other donors' samples. CDR3s include the opening cysteine and the closing phenylalanine or tryptophan. The order of the fields is V gene, clone size, J gene, D gene, CDR3 protein, CDR3 DNA. D genes are given only for firm matches. Clone sizes are given selectively: once, few, many, or a class where the clone is expanded.

TRBV28	.	TRBJ1-1	.	CASGLGEETEAFF	TGTGCCAGCGGGTTGGGTGAGGAAACTGAAGCTTTCTTT
TRBV7-9	few	TRBJ2-5	.	CASSLRDSGGQETQYF	TGTGCCAGCAGCTTAAGGGACTCAGGGGGCCAAGAGACCCAGTACTTC
TRBV7-9	.	TRBJ2-7	.	CASSLARGLHYEQYF	TGTGCCAGCAGCTTAGCGCGGGGACTGCACTACGAGCAGTACTTC
TRBV2	.	TRBJ1-2	.	CASSGRGGLDYGYTF	TGTGCCAGCAGTGGTCGCGGGGGCCTCGACTATGGCTACACCTTC
TRBV27	.	TRBJ1-5	.	CASSPTGGVYSNQPQHF	TGTGCCAGCAGCCCGACTGGGGGGGTTTATAGCAATCAGCCCCAGCATTTT
TRBV29-1	.	TRBJ1-1	.	CSVGGTEAFF	TGCAGCGTTGGGGGAACTGAAGCTTTCTTT
TRBV9	.	TRBJ2-3	.	CASSAPSVSTDTQYF	TGTGCCAGCAGCGCCCCGAGTGTGAGCACAGATACGCAGTATTTT
TRBV15	.	TRBJ2-4	TRBD2	CATSGSSGRTKNIQYF	TGTGCCACCAGCGGGAGTAGCGGGAGAACCAAAAACATTCAGTACTTC
TRBV2	.	TRBJ2-7	TRBD1	CASSPSGTGGSWEQYF	TGTGCCAGCAGCCCCTCCGGGACAGGGGGCTCATGGGAGCAGTACTTC
TRBV9	once	TRBJ2-7	.	CASSVGAAPYEQYF	TGTGCCAGCAGCGTAGGGGCGGCCCCATACGAGCAGTACTTC
TRBV27	.	TRBJ2-3	.	CASSLLEGEQYF	TGTGCCAGCAGTCTCCTAGAGGGGGAGCAGTATTTT
TRBV9	.	TRBJ1-2	.	CASSVYGTNSYGYTF	TGTGCCAGCAGCGTATACGGGACAAACTCCTATGGCTACACCTTC
TRBV10-3	.	TRBJ2-6	.	CAISEGFGANVLTF	TGTGCCATCAGTGAGGGGTTTGGGGCCAACGTCCTGACTTTC
TRBV9	.	TRBJ2-1	TRBD2	CASSASSKREGDLAGAPYNEQFF	TGTGCCAGCAGCGCATCTTCAAAAAGGGAGGGGGATCTAGCGGGAGCGCCCTACAATGAGCAGTTCTTC
TRBV27	.	TRBJ2-7	.	CASSPQPTGSEQYF	TGTGCCAGCAGTCCCCAACCGACAGGTTCCGAGCAGTACTTC
TRBV9	.	TRBJ2-1	.	CASSVARYSSYNEQFF	TGTGCCAGCAGCGTAGCAAGGTACTCCTCCTACAATGAGCAGTTCTTC
TRBV27	.	TRBJ2-1	TRBD1	CASSPHAAGGRGEQFF	TGTGCCAGCAGTCCCCATGCGGCAGGGGGCAGGGGTGAGCAGTTCTTC
TRBV4-2	.	TRBJ2-1	TRBD2	CASSHGTSVNNEQFF	TGTGCCAGCAGCCACGGGACTAGCGTCAACAATGAGCAGTTCTTC
TRBV4-2	once	TRBJ2-7	.	CASSQSASYEQYF	TGTGCCAGCAGCCAATCGGCTAGCTACGAGCAGTACTTC
TRBV28	.	TRBJ2-7	TRBD2	CASRGEREYEQYF	TGTGCCAGCAGGGGGGAGCGGGAATACGAGCAGTACTTC
TRBV6-1	.	TRBJ2-4	.	CASSEERRNQYF	TGTGCCAGCAGTGAAGAAAGGAGGAACCAGTACTTC
TRBV12-5	.	TRBJ2-1	TRBD2	CASGLAGGSSWLGNEQFF	TGTGCTAGTGGTTTGGCGGGAGGAAGCTCGTGGTTGGGGAATGAGCAGTTCTTC
TRBV4-3	once	TRBJ2-5	.	CASSTGTHQQETQYF	TGCGCCAGCAGCACGGGGACGCATCAACAAGAGACCCAGTACTTC
TRBV28	.	TRBJ1-1	.	CASSLGWGRNAFF	TGTGCCAGCAGTTTAGGGTGGGGGCGCAATGCTTTCTTT
TRBV29-1	.	TRBJ2-7	TRBD1	CSVRGQGHSYEQYF	TGCAGCGTGCGGGGACAGGGGCACTCCTACGAGCAGTACTTC
TRBV4-3	.	TRBJ1-2	.	CASSQDWASIYGYTF	TGCGCCAGCAGCCAAGATTGGGCCAGTATTTATGGCTACACCTTC
TRBV28	.	TRBJ2-1	TRBD2	CASSLRLAYYNEQFF	TGTGCCAGCAGTTTAAGACTAGCATATTACAATGAGCAGTTCTTC
TRBV7-9	.	TRBJ2-1	.	CASSFPGGHNEQFF	TGTGCCAGCAGCTTTCCCGGGGGCCACAATGAGCAGTTCTTC
TRBV6-5	.	TRBJ1-1	TRBD1	CASSWGQTNTEAFF	TGTGCCAGCAGTTGGGGACAGACGAACACTGAAGCTTTCTTT
TRBV29-1	.	TRBJ2-1	.	CSVETKEQFF	TGCAGCGTTGAGACAAAAGAGCAGTTCTTC
TRBV2	.	TRBJ1-2	.	CASSEGRIYGYTF	TGTGCCAGCAGTGAGGGCAGGATCTATGGCTACACCTTC
TRBV27	.	TRBJ2-1	TRBD2	CASSLVMAGGQNEQFF	TGTGCCAGCAGTTTGGTAATGGCGGGAGGGCAGAATGAGCAGTTCTTC
TRBV10-3	once	TRBJ2-5	.	CAISEVIGRETQYF	TGTGCCATCAGTGAGGTAATAGGCAGAGAGACCCAGTACTTC
TRBV9	.	TRBJ2-5	TRBD1	CASTLRGGTGVQETQYF	TGTGCCAGCACCCTCAGGGGAGGGACAGGGGTACAAGAGACCCAGTACTTC
TRBV7-8	.	TRBJ1-1	.	CASSFKVDVGRDTEAFF	TGTGCCAGCAGCTTCAAGGTTGATGTGGGGAGAGACACTGAAGCTTTCTTT
TRBV14	.	TRBJ2-5	TRBD2	CASSGGLAGGRGTQYF	TGTGCCAGCAGCGGAGGACTAGCGGGAGGTCGGGGGACCCAGTACTTC
TRBV6-1	.	TRBJ1-2	TRBD1	CATQGGIVHGYTF	TGTGCCACACAGGGGGGAATAGTCCATGGCTACACCTTC
TRBV7-6	.	TRBJ1-2	TRBD1	CASSLEGQGAGYGYTF	TGTGCCAGCAGCTTAGAAGGGCAGGGGGCCGGCTATGGCTACACCTTC
TRBV30	few	TRBJ1-1	.	CAWNDRLNTEAFF	TGTGCCTGGAACGACCGTTTGAACACTGAAGCTTTCTTT
TRBV15	.	TRBJ2-7	TRBD1	CATSRGHRDRASYEQYF	TGTGCCACCAGCAGAGGACACCGGGACAGGGCTTCCTACGAGCAGTACTTC
TRBV28	.	TRBJ1-5	.	CASSFRNQPQHF	TGTGCCAGCAGTTTTCGAAATCAGCCCCAGCATTTT
TRBV28	.	TRBJ1-1	.	CASSLSLGMNTEAFF	TGTGCCAGCAGTCTGTCTCTGGGGATGAACACTGAAGCTTTCTTT
TRBV7-9	.	TRBJ2-1	.	CASRLGLGEQFF	TGTGCCAGCAGGCTGGGGTTAGGTGAGCAGTTCTTC
TRBV4-1	.	TRBJ2-1	TRBD2	CASSSRTSGRFASDEQFF	TGCGCCAGCAGCTCCCGGACTAGCGGGAGGTTTGCCTCGGATGAGCAGTTCTTC
TRBV4-3	.	TRBJ2-1	.	CASSLSTSFYNEQFF	TGCGCCAGCAGCCTATCGACTAGTTTCTACAATGAGCAGTTCTTC
TRBV9	.	TRBJ1-5	.	CASSVEPGNQPQHF	TGTGCCAGCAGCGTAGAACCTGGCAATCAGCCCCAGCATTTT
TRBV15	.	TRBJ2-1	TRBD2	CATSRDWGAGGSYNEQFF	TGTGCCACCAGCAGAGATTGGGGCGCGGGAGGCTCCTACAATGAGCAGTTCTTC
TRBV9	.	TRBJ1-4	.	CASSVSGAYNEKLFF	TGTGCCAGCAGCGTATCAGGGGCGTACAATGAAAAACTGTTTTTT
TRBV18	once	TRBJ1-2	.	CASSPLRWDGYTF	TGTGCCAGCTCACCACTCAGGTGGGATGGCTACACCTTC
TRBV7-3	.	TRBJ2-2	TRBD2	CASSWKRGTGELFF	TGTGCCAGCAGCTGGAAGCGGGGCACCGGGGAGCTGTTTTTT
TRBV5-8	.	TRBJ2-7	.	CASSLGQGGGYDYEQYF	TGTGCCAGCAGCTTGGGGCAGGGAGGGGGATATGACTACGAGCAGTACTTC
TRBV28	.	TRBJ2-2	TRBD2	CASSLAGGPTGELFF	TGTGCCAGCAGTCTAGCGGGAGGGCCTACCGGGGAGCTGTTTTTT
TRBV27	.	TRBJ1-1	.	CASSLRLGNTEAFF	TGTGCCAGCAGTTTAAGGCTTGGGAACACTGAAGCTTTCTTT
TRBV6-1	.	TRBJ1-1	TRBD1	CASIGVGQGGSEAFF	TGTGCCAGCATCGGAGTGGGACAGGGAGGTTCTGAAGCTTTCTTT
TRBV5-1	.	TRBJ2-3	TRBD2	CASSWGRTSEDTDTQYF	TGCGCCAGCAGCTGGGGTAGGACTAGCGAGGACACAGATACGCAGTATTTT
TRBV28	.	TRBJ1-2	.	CASSPAGTYGYTF	TGTGCCAGCAGTCCCGCCGGGACTTATGGCTACACCTTC
TRBV15	.	TRBJ2-7	.	CATSSTQWASPYEQYF	TGTGCCACCAGCAGCACTCAATGGGCCAGTCCCTACGAGCAGTACTTC
TRBV4-1	.	TRBJ2-5	TRBD2	CASSQRTSGIGETQYF	TGCGCCAGCAGCCAAAGGACTAGCGGGATAGGAGAGACCCAGTACTTC
TRBV7-6	.	TRBJ2-7	TRBD2	CASSAGTSGYEQYF	TGTGCCAGCAGCGCAGGGACTAGCGGCTACGAGCAGTACTTC
TRBV30	.	TRBJ1-4	.	CAWSPPGQAGEKLFF	TGTGCCTGGAGTCCCCCGGGACAAGCGGGAGAAAAACTGTTTTTT